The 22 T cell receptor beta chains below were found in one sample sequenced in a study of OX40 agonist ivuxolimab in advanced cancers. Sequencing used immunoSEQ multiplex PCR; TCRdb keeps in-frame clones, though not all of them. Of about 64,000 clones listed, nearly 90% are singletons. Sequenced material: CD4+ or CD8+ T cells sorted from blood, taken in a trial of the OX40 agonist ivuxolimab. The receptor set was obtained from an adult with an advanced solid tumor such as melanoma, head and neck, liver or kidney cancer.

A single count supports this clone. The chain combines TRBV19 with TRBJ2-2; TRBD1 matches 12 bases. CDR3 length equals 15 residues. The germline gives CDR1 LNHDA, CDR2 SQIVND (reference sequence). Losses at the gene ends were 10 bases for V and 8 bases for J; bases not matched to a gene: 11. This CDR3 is CATRPGQGARGELFF. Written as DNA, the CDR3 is TGTGCCACCCGACCGGGACAGGGGGCGCGGGGGGAGCTGTTTTTT.

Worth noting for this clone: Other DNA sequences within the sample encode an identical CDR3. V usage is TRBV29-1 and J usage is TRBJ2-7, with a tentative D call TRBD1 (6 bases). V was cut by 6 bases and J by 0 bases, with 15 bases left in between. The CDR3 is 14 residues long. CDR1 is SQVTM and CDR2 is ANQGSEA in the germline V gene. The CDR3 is CSVRRDTFSYEQYF. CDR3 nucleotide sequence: TGCAGCGTGCGTCGGGACACTTTCTCCTACGAGCAGTACTTC.

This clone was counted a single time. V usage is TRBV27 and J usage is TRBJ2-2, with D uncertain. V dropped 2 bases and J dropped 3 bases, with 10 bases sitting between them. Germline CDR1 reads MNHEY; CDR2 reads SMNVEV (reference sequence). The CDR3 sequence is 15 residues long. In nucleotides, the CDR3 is TGTGCCAGCAGTTTAACCCTCGGGCACACCGGGGAGCTGTTTTTT. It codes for CASSLTLGHTGELFF.

The CDR3 is CASSQVWNHLSTGGGYTF. In DNA, the CDR3 is TGCGCCAGCAGCCAAGTATGGAACCATCTCTCTACAGGAGGTGGCTACACCTTC. The chain combines TRBV4-1 with TRBJ1-2; tentatively, D is TRBD1 (5 bases). The germline CDR1 and CDR2 sequences are MGHRA and YSYEKL. Deletions cut 1 base from V and 7 bases from J, with 25 bases between. The CDR3 is made up of 18 amino acids.

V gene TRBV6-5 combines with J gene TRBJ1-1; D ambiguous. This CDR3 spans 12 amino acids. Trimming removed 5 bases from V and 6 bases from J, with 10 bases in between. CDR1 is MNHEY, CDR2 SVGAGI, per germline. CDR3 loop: CASSNRRSEAFF. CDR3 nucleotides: TGTGCCAGCAGTAATCGACGGTCTGAAGCTTTCTTT.

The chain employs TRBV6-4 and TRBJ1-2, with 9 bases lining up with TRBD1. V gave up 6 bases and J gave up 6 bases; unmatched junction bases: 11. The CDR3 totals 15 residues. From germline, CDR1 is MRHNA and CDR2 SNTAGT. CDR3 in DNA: TGTGCCAGCAGACTAGGCCCGGGACAGGGACATGGCTACACCTTC. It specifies CASRLGPGQGHGYTF.

CDR3 sequence: CASSYSANTIYF. The CDR3, as DNA: TGTGCCAGCAGTTACAGCGCAAACACCATATATTTT. The genes are TRBV6-6 and TRBJ1-3; no clear D gene. Germline loops: CDR1 MNHNY, CDR2 SVGAGI (reference sequence). Trimming removed 2 bases at V and 6 bases at J, with 5 bases between. The CDR3 has 12 residues.

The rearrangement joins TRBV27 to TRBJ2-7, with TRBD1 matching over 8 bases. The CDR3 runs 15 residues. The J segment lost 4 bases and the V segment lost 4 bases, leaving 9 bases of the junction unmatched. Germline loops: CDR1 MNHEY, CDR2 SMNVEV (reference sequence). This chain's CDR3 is CASSSASRGHYEQYF. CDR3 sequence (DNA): TGTGCCAGCAGTTCCGCCAGCAGGGGGCATTACGAGCAGTACTTC.

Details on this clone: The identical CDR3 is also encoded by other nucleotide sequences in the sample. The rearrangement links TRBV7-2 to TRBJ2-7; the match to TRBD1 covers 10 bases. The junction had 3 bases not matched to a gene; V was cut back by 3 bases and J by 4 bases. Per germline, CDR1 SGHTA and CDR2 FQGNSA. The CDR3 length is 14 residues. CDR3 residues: CASSLTGGGYEQYF. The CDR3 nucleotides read TGTGCCAGCAGCTTGACAGGGGGCGGGTACGAGCAGTACTTC.

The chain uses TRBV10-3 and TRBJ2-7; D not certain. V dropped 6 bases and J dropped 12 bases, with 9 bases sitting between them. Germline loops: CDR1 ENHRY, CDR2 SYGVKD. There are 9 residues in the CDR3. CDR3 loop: CAIRGILYF. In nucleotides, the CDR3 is TGTGCCATCAGGGGAATCCTGTACTTC.

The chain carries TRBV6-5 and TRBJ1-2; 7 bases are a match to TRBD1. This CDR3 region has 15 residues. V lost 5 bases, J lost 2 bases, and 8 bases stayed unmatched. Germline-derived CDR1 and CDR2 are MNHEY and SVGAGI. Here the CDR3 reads CASSQQGPANYGYTF. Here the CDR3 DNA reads TGTGCCAGCAGTCAACAGGGGCCGGCGAACTATGGCTACACCTTC.

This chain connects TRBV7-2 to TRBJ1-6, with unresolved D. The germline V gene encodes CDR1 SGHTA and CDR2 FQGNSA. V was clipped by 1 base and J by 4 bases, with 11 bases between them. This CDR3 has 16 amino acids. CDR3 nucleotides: TGTGCCAGCAGCTTAGAGGAGGGCCCTTATAATTCACCCCTCCACTTT. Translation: CASSLEEGPYNSPLHF.

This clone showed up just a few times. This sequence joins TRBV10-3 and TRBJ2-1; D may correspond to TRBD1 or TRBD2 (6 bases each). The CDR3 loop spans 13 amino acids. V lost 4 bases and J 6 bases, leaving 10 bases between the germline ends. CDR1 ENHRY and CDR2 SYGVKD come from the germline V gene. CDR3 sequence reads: CAISAGAGNEQFF. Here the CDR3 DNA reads TGTGCCATCAGTGCGGGGGCCGGCAATGAGCAGTTCTTC.

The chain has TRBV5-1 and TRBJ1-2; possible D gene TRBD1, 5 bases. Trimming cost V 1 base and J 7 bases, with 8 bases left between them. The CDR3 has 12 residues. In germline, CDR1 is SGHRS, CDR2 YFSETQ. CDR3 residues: CASSLQGGGYTF. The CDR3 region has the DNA TGCGCCAGCAGCTTGCAGGGAGGTGGCTACACCTTC.

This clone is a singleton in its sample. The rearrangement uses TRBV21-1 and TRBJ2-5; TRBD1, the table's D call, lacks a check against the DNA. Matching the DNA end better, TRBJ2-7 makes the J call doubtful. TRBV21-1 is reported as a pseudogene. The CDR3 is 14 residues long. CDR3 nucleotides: TGTGCCAACCCCCGGGACAGGGGATCCTACGAGCAGTACTTC. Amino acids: CANPRDRGSYEQYF.

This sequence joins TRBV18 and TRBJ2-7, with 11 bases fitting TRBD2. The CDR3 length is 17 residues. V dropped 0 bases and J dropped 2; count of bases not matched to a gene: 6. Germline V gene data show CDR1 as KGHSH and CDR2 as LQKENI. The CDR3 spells CASSPPALAGGTYEQYF. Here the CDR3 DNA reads TGTGCCAGCTCACCACCGGCGCTAGCGGGAGGTACCTACGAGCAGTACTTC. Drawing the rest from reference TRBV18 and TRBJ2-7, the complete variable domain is NAGVMQNPRHLVRRRGQEARLRCSPMKGHSHVYWYRQLPEEGLKFMVYLQKENIIDESGMPKERFSAEFPKEGPSILRIQQVVRGDSAAYFCASSPPALAGGTYEQYFGPGTRLTVT.

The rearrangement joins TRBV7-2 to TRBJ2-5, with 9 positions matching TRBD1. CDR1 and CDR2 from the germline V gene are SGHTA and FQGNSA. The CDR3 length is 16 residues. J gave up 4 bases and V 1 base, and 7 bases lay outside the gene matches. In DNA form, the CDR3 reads TGTGCCAGCAGCTTAGGGTCGGACAGGGGAGGAGAGACCCAGTACTTC. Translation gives CASSLGSDRGGETQYF.

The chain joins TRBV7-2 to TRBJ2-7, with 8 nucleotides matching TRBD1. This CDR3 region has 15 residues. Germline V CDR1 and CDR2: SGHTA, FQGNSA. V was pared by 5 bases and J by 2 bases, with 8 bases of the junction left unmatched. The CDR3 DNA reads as TGTGCCAGCAGCGCAGACAGGGGTCGAACCTACGAGCAGTACTTC. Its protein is CASSADRGRTYEQYF.

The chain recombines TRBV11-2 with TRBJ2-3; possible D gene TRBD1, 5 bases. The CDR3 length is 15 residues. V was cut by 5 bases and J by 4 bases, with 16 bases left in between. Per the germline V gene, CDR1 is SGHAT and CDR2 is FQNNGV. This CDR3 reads CASSDWTWIPDTQYF. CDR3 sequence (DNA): TGTGCCAGCAGCGACTGGACATGGATACCAGATACGCAGTATTTT. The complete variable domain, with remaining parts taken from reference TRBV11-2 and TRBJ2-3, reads EAGVAQSPRYKIIEKRQSVAFWCNPISGHATLYWYQQILGQGPKLLIQFQNNGVVDDSQLPKDRFSAERLKGVDSTLKIQPAKLEDSAVYLCASSDWTWIPDTQYFGPGTRLTVL.

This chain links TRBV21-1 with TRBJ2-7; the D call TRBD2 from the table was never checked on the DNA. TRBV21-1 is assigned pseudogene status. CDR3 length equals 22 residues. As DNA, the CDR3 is TGTGCCAGCAGCCTAATTTCCCCGGGACTAGCGGGAGGGAGGGGAGGAAGTTTATGGCAGTACTTC. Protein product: CASSLISPGLAGGRGGSLWQYF.

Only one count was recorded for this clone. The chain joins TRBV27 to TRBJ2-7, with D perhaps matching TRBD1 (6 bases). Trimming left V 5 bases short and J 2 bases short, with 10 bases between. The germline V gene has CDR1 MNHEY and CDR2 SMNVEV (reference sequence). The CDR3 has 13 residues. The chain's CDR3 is CASSGQWAYEQYF. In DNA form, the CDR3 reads TGTGCCAGCAGTGGACAGTGGGCCTACGAGCAGTACTTC.

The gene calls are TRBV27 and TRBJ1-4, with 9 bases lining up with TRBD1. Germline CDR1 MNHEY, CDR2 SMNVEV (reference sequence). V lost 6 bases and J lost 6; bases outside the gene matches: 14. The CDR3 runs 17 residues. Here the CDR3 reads CASRRLGTGTGYEKLFF. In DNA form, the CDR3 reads TGTGCCAGCAGGCGATTGGGGACCGGGACAGGGTATGAAAAACTGTTTTTT.